This passage covers 25 T cell receptor beta chains from one sample sequenced in a study of T cells after yellow fever vaccination. TCRdb re-derived calls from the 5' RACE reads in MiXCR, one entry per CDR3 protein. The sample lists hundreds of thousands of distinct CDR3 sequences, 9% to 15% seen once, with more than 13% in the top ten. Specimen: PBMCs, collected on the day of the yellow fever booster vaccination. The receptors shown here come from a young man who received the YFV17D yellow fever vaccine.

The chain couples TRBV7-3 to TRBJ2-1; D possibly corresponds to TRBD1 (5 bases). This CDR3 is built from 13 residues. In germline, CDR1 is SGHTA, CDR2 FQGTGA. With 1 base removed from V and 8 bases from J, the gap between germline ends came to 9 bases. In DNA form, the CDR3 reads TGTGCCAGCAGCTTAAAAGTAGGGGATGAGCAGTTCTTC. Residues: CASSLKVGDEQFF.

This clonotype was detected only a few times. The chain joins TRBV29-1 to TRBJ2-3, with TRBD2 matching over 8 bases. Per the germline V gene, CDR1 is SQVTM and CDR2 is ANQGSEA. Losses at the gene ends were 7 bases for V and 0 bases for J; bases not matched to a gene: 9. The CDR3 covers 15 residues. The CDR3 region has the DNA TGCAGCGGACGAAGCGGGAGTTCTAGCACAGATACGCAGTATTTT. Protein sequence: CSGRSGSSSTDTQYF.

On this clonotype itself: This may be a read error: a much more frequent sequence differs by one nucleotide. V is TRBV3-1 and J is TRBJ2-1; 10 nucleotides match TRBD2. In germline, CDR1 is LGHDT, CDR2 YNNKEL (reference sequence). The CDR3 runs 14 residues. J lost 9 bases, V lost 2 bases, and 4 bases had no gene match. The CDR3 sequence: CASSQTSGMTEQFF. The CDR3 DNA follows: TGTGCCAGCAGCCAAACTAGCGGGATGACTGAGCAGTTCTTC.

A few counts support this clonotype. V gene TRBV5-5 combines with J gene TRBJ2-5, with D tentatively TRBD1 or TRBD2 (5 bases each). The CDR3 is 13 amino acids. The germline gives CDR1 SGHKS, CDR2 YYEKEE (reference sequence). Trimming removed 5 bases from V and 2 bases from J, with 10 bases in between. The CDR3 nucleotides are TGTGCCAGCAGGGCGAGGGGACAAGAGACCCAGTACTTC. This gives the protein CASRARGQETQYF.

A remark on this clonotype: Since a much larger clone is just one base distant, this may be a read error. The chain links TRBV10-1 to TRBJ2-3; D not certain. The V end was cut by 5 bases, the J end by 6 bases, with 18 bases between. Germline CDR1 is WNHNN and CDR2 is SYGVQD (reference sequence). CDR3 length equals 15 residues. The CDR3 DNA is TGCGCCAGCAGTCGAAGCACCACCCTGGCGGATACGCAGTATTTT. Translation: CASSRSTTLADTQYF.

This clonotype came up a few times. In nucleotides, the CDR3 is TGTGCCAGCAGCGAGGACACTTTTTATGGCTACACCTTC. Translating it yields CASSEDTFYGYTF. The chain joins TRBV7-2 to TRBJ1-2; D is possibly TRBD1 (5 bases). The CDR3 is 13 amino acids. Germline CDR1 SGHTA, CDR2 FQGNSA. Trimming took 5 bases from V and 5 from J, leaving 12 bases between them.

This chain links TRBV6-2 or TRBV6-3 with TRBJ2-1, with D tentatively TRBD2 (5 bases). The V end was cut by 7 bases, the J end by 4 bases, with 14 bases between. There are 14 residues in the CDR3. Per the germline V gene, CDR1 is MNHEY and CDR2 is SVGEGT. The CDR3 DNA reads as TGTGCCAGCAACCACCAACTAGTTTACAATGAGCAGTTCTTC. The encoded protein is CASNHQLVYNEQFF.

This clonotype was seen repeatedly, ten times or more. The chain links TRBV28 to TRBJ2-3, with D unclear. Germline CDR1 and CDR2: MDHEN and SYDVKM. This CDR3 contains 11 residues. With 8 bases removed from V and 2 bases from J, the gap between germline ends came to 5 bases. The CDR3 loop reads CASGTTDTQYF. CDR3 sequence (DNA): TGTGCCAGCGGCACCACAGATACGCAGTATTTT.

This clonotype was counted between two and nine times. The rearrangement joins TRBV5-4 to TRBJ2-1; 11 nucleotides align to TRBD2. Germline CDR1 and CDR2: SGHNT and YYREEE (reference sequence). This CDR3 region has 15 residues. V shed 4 bases and J 7 bases; nucleotides not matched to a gene: 7. The CDR3 protein is CASSIRLAGSNEQFF. The DNA of the CDR3 is TGTGCCAGCAGCATTCGACTAGCGGGATCAAATGAGCAGTTCTTC. The complete variable domain, with remaining parts taken from reference TRBV5-4 and TRBJ2-1, reads ETGVTQSPTHLIKTRGQQVTLRCSSQSGHNTVSWYQQALGQGPQFIFQYYREEENGRGNFPPRFSGLQFPNYSSELNVNALELDDSALYLCASSIRLAGSNEQFFGPGTRLTVL.

V is TRBV25-1 and J is TRBJ2-5, with a weak D call TRBD2 (6 bases). V lost 1 base, J lost 4 bases, and 10 bases lay in between. There are 14 residues in the CDR3. The germline gives CDR1 MGHDK, CDR2 SYGVNS. CDR3 coding DNA: TGTGCCAGCAGTGAATTCGGGGGAGGAGAGACCCAGTACTTC. This gives the protein CASSEFGGGETQYF.

This clonotype was found a few times. This sequence joins TRBV3-1 and TRBJ2-1, with TRBD1 matching 9 bases. J was trimmed by 4 bases and V by 0 bases; bases with no gene match: 7. The CDR3 extends over 17 amino acids. Germline V gene lookup returns CDR1 LGHDT and CDR2 YNNKEL (reference sequence). The DNA for the CDR3 is TGTGCCAGCAGCCAAGAGACCCGGGACAGGGCATACAATGAGCAGTTCTTC. It is translated as CASSQETRDRAYNEQFF.

This clonotype was picked up many times. This chain connects TRBV7-6 to TRBJ2-2; D possibly uses TRBD1 or TRBD2 (6 bases each). Trimming cost V 5 bases and J 3 bases, with 16 bases left between them. Germline V gives CDR1 SGHVS, CDR2 FNYEAQ. The CDR3 contains 16 residues. The CDR3 loop is CASSPRGAWDTGELFF. The CDR3 nucleotides are TGTGCCAGCAGCCCTAGGGGGGCCTGGGACACCGGGGAGCTGTTTTTT.

This chain joins TRBV29-1 and TRBJ2-5; 10 nucleotides align to TRBD2. Germline-derived CDR1 and CDR2 are SQVTM and ANQGSEA. Trimming took 6 bases from V and 1 from J; bases not matched to a gene: 17. This CDR3 is built from 18 residues. The CDR3 nucleotides read TGCAGCGTGACCAACAGGGGCACTAGCGGGAATTCCCAAGAGACCCAGTACTTC. It encodes CSVTNRGTSGNSQETQYF.

This clonotype was seen a handful of times. V and J are TRBV18 and TRBJ2-7; TRBD2 agrees at 9 bases. J was trimmed by 0 bases and V by 1 base; bases with no gene match: 7. CDR3 size: 17 residues. Per the germline V gene, CDR1 is KGHSH and CDR2 is LQKENI. In DNA form, the CDR3 reads TGTGCCAGCTCACCACTTGCAGCGGGAGGCAGCTCCTACGAGCAGTACTTC. Its protein product is CASSPLAAGGSSYEQYF. Supplemented by reference TRBV18 and TRBJ2-7, the full variable domain reads NAGVMQNPRHLVRRRGQEARLRCSPMKGHSHVYWYRQLPEEGLKFMVYLQKENIIDESGMPKERFSAEFPKEGPSILRIQQVVRGDSAAYFCASSPLAAGGSSYEQYFGPGTRLTVT.

A few counts support this clonotype. This rearrangement joins TRBV7-2 to TRBJ2-2; D may be TRBD2 (6 bases). The CDR3 totals 12 residues. Germline-derived CDR1 and CDR2 are SGHTA and FQGNSA. V shed 8 bases and J shed 6 bases, with 10 bases lying between them. The CDR3 bases are TGTGCCAGCGGTCGGGGGTCCGGGGAGCTGTTTTTT. Translation: CASGRGSGELFF. Together with reference TRBV7-2 and TRBJ2-2, the CDR3 gives the full variable domain: GAGVSQSPSNKVTEKGKDVELRCDPISGHTALYWYRQSLGQGLEFLIYFQGNSAPDKSGLPSDRFSAERTGGSVSTLTIQRTQQEDSAVYLCASGRGSGELFFGEGSRLTVL.

This clonotype was observed a handful of times. The chain carries TRBV20-1 and TRBJ2-5; tentative D call: TRBD2 (5 bases). The length of the CDR3 is 13 residues. The V end lost 6 bases, the J end lost 5 bases, and 16 bases lay between the germline ends. Per the germline V gene, CDR1 is DFQATT and CDR2 is SNEGSKA (reference sequence). The CDR3 DNA is TGCAGTGCAGGGAGCGAACGGTCGGAGACCCAGTACTTC. It encodes CSAGSERSETQYF.

The chain joins TRBV20-1 to TRBJ2-1; 10 nucleotides line up with TRBD2. The germline V gene encodes CDR1 DFQATT and CDR2 SNEGSKA (reference sequence). The CDR3 spans 14 residues. V gave up 2 bases and J gave up 10 bases; unmatched junction bases: 8. This CDR3 is CSARPSGSPEEQFF. The DNA of the CDR3 is TGCAGTGCTAGACCTAGCGGGAGTCCTGAGGAGCAGTTCTTC.

CDR3 region: CASSSRDRYGQPQHF. In DNA, the CDR3 is TGTGCCAGCAGCTCCCGGGACAGGTACGGTCAGCCCCAGCATTTT. This rearrangement joins TRBV21-1 to TRBJ1-5; the table assigns TRBD1, which was not confirmed against the DNA. TRBV21-1 is listed as a pseudogene. The CDR3 sequence is 15 residues long.

The chain uses TRBV6-5 and TRBJ2-3, with a weak D call TRBD2 (6 bases). The CDR3 is made up of 13 amino acids. V was shortened by 4 bases and J by 5 bases, with 10 bases between the two germline ends. Germline values: CDR1 MNHEY, CDR2 SVGAGI. The CDR3 protein is CASSWGVGDTQYF. CDR3 DNA: TGTGCCAGCAGTTGGGGGGTAGGAGATACGCAGTATTTT.

The chain uses TRBV7-3 and TRBJ2-7; D is uncertain. The CDR3 is 16 residues long. Germline V gene sequence: CDR1 SGHTA, CDR2 FQGTGA. Between the trimmed V and J ends, which lost 5 bases and 1 base, there was a span of 18 bases. CDR3 protein: CASSPSLRIESYEQYF. The CDR3, as DNA: TGTGCCAGCAGCCCATCCTTGCGCATAGAGTCCTACGAGCAGTACTTC.

V usage is TRBV7-9 and J usage is TRBJ2-7; 7 bases align to TRBD1. V shed 6 bases and J 7 bases; nucleotides not matched to a gene: 15. The germline V gene has CDR1 SEHNR and CDR2 FQNEAQ (reference sequence). The CDR3 length is 15 residues. Written as DNA, the CDR3 is TGTGCCAGCAGTCTTCCGACAGGGTCCCCCAGGGAGCAGTACTTC. Its translation is CASSLPTGSPREQYF.

The chain has TRBV5-1 and TRBJ2-6; D remains ambiguous. The CDR3 has 14 residues. The germline V gene has CDR1 SGHRS and CDR2 YFSETQ. The germline V and J ends were trimmed by 7 bases and 3 bases, with 11 bases remaining between them. The CDR3 bases are TGCGCCAGCGGGCGCGAAGTTGGGGCCAACGTCCTGACTTTC. Translated: CASGREVGANVLTF.

This clonotype has a handful of counts. The CDR3: CASSYAGSSSYEQYF. The CDR3 DNA is TGTGCCAGCAGTTACGCCGGGTCTAGCTCCTACGAGCAGTACTTC. This chain links TRBV27 with TRBJ2-7; no reliable D call. V shed 4 bases and J shed 0 bases, with 13 bases lying between them. The germline V gene encodes CDR1 MNHEY and CDR2 SMNVEV (reference sequence). The CDR3 totals 15 residues.

This clonotype showed up just a few times. V and J are TRBV19 and TRBJ2-3; D uncertain. The CDR3 length is 12 residues. V was cut by 5 bases and J by 6 bases, with 9 bases left in between. The V gene's germline CDR1 is LNHDA and CDR2 SQIVND (reference sequence). The CDR3 DNA reads as TGTGCCAGTAGTCGACCGAAGGATACGCAGTATTTT. Its protein product is CASSRPKDTQYF.

This chain uses TRBV27 with TRBJ2-7, with TRBD2 matching over 9 bases. Trimming cost V 5 bases and J 3 bases; bases outside gene matches: 8. The CDR3 has 15 amino acids. Germline CDR1 reads MNHEY; CDR2 reads SMNVEV (reference sequence). As DNA, the CDR3 is TGTGCCAGCAGTCCCCGGGGAGCGGGAGGCTACGAGCAGTACTTC. It is translated as CASSPRGAGGYEQYF.